The rows below give T cell receptor beta chains drawn from one sample of a study of technical replicates of blood from a handful of donors. Data came from immunoSEQ multiplex PCR; TCRdb stores just in-frame clones and leaves some out. This table holds 79,000 or so clones, 96% found once. Sequenced material: T cells isolated from PBMCs. The receptors stem from a human donor in good health. Each CDR3 is given with its conserved first and last residue. D genes are given only for firm matches. Size is omitted from some rows. Given values are once, few, many or a class for expanded clones.

v_gene	abundance	j_gene	d_gene	CDR3aa	CDR3nt
TRBV7-9	once	TRBJ2-3	TRBD2	CASSPIISGSRFTDTQYF	TGTGCCAGCAGCCCCATCATTAGCGGGAGTAGATTCACAGATACGCAGTATTTT
TRBV2	-	TRBJ2-5	TRBD2	CATLAASGSIYETQYF	TGTGCCACCCTAGCGGCTAGCGGGAGTATTTATGAGACCCAGTACTTC
TRBV7-2	-	TRBJ1-1	TRBD1	CASSLVRDRGRLRTEAFF	TGTGCCAGCAGCTTGGTGAGGGACAGGGGGCGTCTGAGGACTGAAGCTTTCTTT
TRBV30	-	TRBJ1-4	TRBD1	CAWSGTGSGKLFF	TGTGCCTGGAGTGGGACAGGGTCGGGAAAACTGTTTTTT
TRBV19	-	TRBJ1-1	TRBD1	CASQGTGRGTEAFF	TGTGCCAGCCAAGGGACAGGGAGAGGCACTGAAGCTTTCTTT
TRBV5-1	-	TRBJ2-7	-	CASRGLLSYEQYF	TGCGCCAGCAGGGGACTCCTTTCCTACGAGCAGTACTTC
TRBV6-5	medium-sized	TRBJ2-7	TRBD2	CASRGGDNYEQYF	TGTGCCAGCAGGGGGGGGGATAACTACGAGCAGTACTTC
TRBV6-1	-	TRBJ1-1	-	CASSEGARPEAFF	TGTGCCAGCAGTGAGGGGGCGCGACCTGAAGCTTTCTTT
TRBV2	-	TRBJ2-3	TRBD2	CASYGTSGDTDTQYF	TGTGCCAGCTACGGAACTAGCGGAGACACAGATACGCAGTATTTT
TRBV19	few	TRBJ1-5	TRBD1	CASSVDRFNQPQHF	TGTGCCAGTAGTGTGGACAGGTTCAATCAGCCCCAGCATTTT
TRBV5-6	-	TRBJ2-7	-	CASSHYGGRRYEQYF	TGTGCCAGCAGCCACTATGGAGGGCGGAGATACGAGCAGTACTTC
TRBV27	-	TRBJ1-5	TRBD1	CASSQENRGVNQPQHF	TGTGCCAGCAGTCAGGAAAACAGGGGGGTTAATCAGCCCCAGCATTTT
TRBV12-5	-	TRBJ2-7	TRBD2	CASGLVPGGMSEQYF	TGTGCTAGTGGTTTGGTACCCGGGGGGATGAGCGAGCAGTACTTC
TRBV5-4	-	TRBJ2-7	-	CASSLTPLYEQYF	TGTGCCAGCAGCTTGACTCCACTCTACGAGCAGTACTTC
TRBV30	-	TRBJ2-7	-	CAWSGTNYEQYF	TGTGCCTGGAGCGGGACAAACTACGAGCAGTACTTC
TRBV27	-	TRBJ2-7	-	CASSLSGRRANYEQYF	TGTGCCAGCAGTTTATCAGGTAGGAGGGCCAACTACGAGCAGTACTTC
TRBV7-9	-	TRBJ1-2	-	CASSLPDFYGYTF	TGTGCCAGCAGCTTACCAGACTTCTATGGCTACACCTTC
TRBV19	-	TRBJ1-5	-	CASSMGDQPQHF	TGTGCCAGTAGTATGGGAGATCAGCCCCAGCATTTT
TRBV4-1	-	TRBJ2-5	TRBD2	CASSQVLLGEGIGETQYF	TGCGCCAGCAGCCAAGTTTTATTAGGGGAGGGAATAGGGGAGACCCAGTACTTC
TRBV5-4	-	TRBJ2-2	-	CASSLAQGRNTGELFF	TGTGCCAGCAGCTTGGCCCAGGGAAGGAACACCGGGGAGCTGTTTTTT
TRBV6-1	-	TRBJ1-5	TRBD1	CASSELGQGGQPQHF	TGTGCCAGCAGTGAATTAGGACAGGGAGGGCAGCCCCAGCATTTT
TRBV4-1	-	TRBJ1-4	-	CASSQAEKLFF	TGCGCCAGCAGCCAAGCGGAAAAACTGTTTTTT
TRBV6-5	-	TRBJ2-7	TRBD2	CASSYTARETPYEQYF	TGTGCCAGCAGTTACACGGCGCGGGAGACCCCCTACGAGCAGTACTTC
TRBV29-1	-	TRBJ2-1	TRBD2	CSVTGLAGVKNEQFF	TGCAGCGTTACCGGACTAGCGGGAGTAAAGAATGAGCAGTTCTTC
TRBV11-3	-	TRBJ2-7	TRBD1	CASSRDSSYEQYF	TGTGCCAGCTCCCGGGACAGCTCCTACGAGCAGTACTTC
TRBV2	-	TRBJ1-1	-	CASSRHGLDTEAFF	TGTGCCAGCAGTAGACACGGTTTAGACACTGAAGCTTTCTTT
TRBV27	-	TRBJ1-5	-	CASSFQGIQPQHF	TGTGCCAGCAGTTTTCAGGGAATTCAGCCCCAGCATTTT
TRBV6-1	once	TRBJ2-7	-	CASSEWTPVSYEQYF	TGTGCCAGCAGTGAATGGACACCGGTTTCCTACGAGCAGTACTTC
TRBV15	-	TRBJ2-3	-	CATSGGTDTQYF	TGTGCCACCAGCGGGGGGACAGATACGCAGTATTTT
TRBV7-9	-	TRBJ2-1	TRBD2	CASSPGLWNEQFF	TGTGCCAGCAGCCCGGGACTATGGAATGAGCAGTTCTTC
TRBV9	-	TRBJ2-2	TRBD1	CASSVRTGGATGELFF	TGTGCCAGCAGCGTTCGGACAGGGGGCGCGACCGGGGAGCTGTTTTTT
TRBV2	-	TRBJ2-1	TRBD2	CASRGLARENEQFF	TGTGCCAGCAGGGGACTAGCGAGAGAAAATGAGCAGTTCTTC